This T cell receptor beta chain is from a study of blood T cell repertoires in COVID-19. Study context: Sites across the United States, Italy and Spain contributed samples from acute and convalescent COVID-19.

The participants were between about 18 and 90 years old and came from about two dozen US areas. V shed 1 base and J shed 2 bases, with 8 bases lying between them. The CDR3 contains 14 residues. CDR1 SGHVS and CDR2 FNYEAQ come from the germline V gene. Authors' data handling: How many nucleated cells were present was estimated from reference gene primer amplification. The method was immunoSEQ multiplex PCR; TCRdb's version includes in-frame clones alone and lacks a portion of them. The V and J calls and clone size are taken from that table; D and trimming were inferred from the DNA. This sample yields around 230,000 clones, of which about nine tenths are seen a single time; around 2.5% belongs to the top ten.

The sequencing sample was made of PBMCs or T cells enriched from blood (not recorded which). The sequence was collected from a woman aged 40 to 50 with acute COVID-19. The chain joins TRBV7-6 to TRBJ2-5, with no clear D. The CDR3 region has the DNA TGTGCCAGCAGCTTAGGTAGCATTCAAGAGACCCAGTACTTC. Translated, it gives CASSLGSIQETQYF.